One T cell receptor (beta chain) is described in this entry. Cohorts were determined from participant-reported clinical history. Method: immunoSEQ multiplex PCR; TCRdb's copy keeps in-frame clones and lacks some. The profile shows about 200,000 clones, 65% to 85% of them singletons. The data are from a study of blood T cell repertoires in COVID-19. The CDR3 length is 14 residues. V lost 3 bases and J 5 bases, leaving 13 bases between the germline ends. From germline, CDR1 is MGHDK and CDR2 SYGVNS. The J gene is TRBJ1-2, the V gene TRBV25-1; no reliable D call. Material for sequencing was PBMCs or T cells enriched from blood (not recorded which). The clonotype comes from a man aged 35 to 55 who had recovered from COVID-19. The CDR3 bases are TGTGCCAGCAGTGACCCGGGGATACGGTATGGCTACACCTTC. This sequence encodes CASSDPGIRYGYTF.